The 23 T cell receptor beta chains listed next were all sequenced from one sample in a study of cytomegalovirus exposure and HLA in healthy donors. The PCR was carried out with 60 Vbeta primers and 13 Jbeta primers. The assay was immunoSEQ multiplex PCR, and TCRdb's table has in-frame clones only and misses some. The sample yields over 75,000 clones, 82% seen once. Sequencing was carried out using PBMCs. Receptor source: a man aged 25 to 45 in good health and CMV-seropositive.

V usage is TRBV29-1 and J usage is TRBJ2-7; a possible D gene is TRBD1 (6 bases). Trimming cost V 3 bases and J 4 bases, with 16 bases left between them. CDR1 is SQVTM and CDR2 is ANQGSEA in the germline V gene. The CDR3 loop spans 14 amino acids. The CDR3 sequence is CSVEDSTKGYEQYF. The CDR3 DNA follows: TGCAGCGTTGAGGACAGCACTAAGGGTTACGAGCAGTACTTC.

The chain couples TRBV5-1 to TRBJ1-2; D possibly corresponds to TRBD1 (6 bases). Trimming pared 3 bases from V and 3 bases from J, leaving 18 bases between. The CDR3 contains 16 residues. Looked up from germline, CDR1 is SGHRS and CDR2 is YFSETQ. The CDR3 DNA follows: TGCGCCAGCAGCTCCCCGAGGGGGGGAACGGACTATGGCTACACCTTC. Protein: CASSSPRGGTDYGYTF.

This clone was counted only a few times. This rearrangement joins TRBV28 to TRBJ1-5, with 7 bases that match TRBD1. The CDR3 is 14 amino acids. Germline-derived CDR1 and CDR2 are MDHEN and SYDVKM. With 6 bases clipped from V and 7 bases from J, the junction kept 9 bases outside the gene matches. The CDR3 DNA sequence: TGTGCCAGCAGGACAGACAGGGAGAGACAGCCCCAGCATTTT. It codes for CASRTDRERQPQHF.

The chain has TRBV27 and TRBJ2-2; tentatively, D is TRBD1 (6 bases). The length of the CDR3 is 14 residues. Trimming shortened V by 5 bases and J by 5 bases, and 12 bases separated the two germline ends. Germline V gene lookup returns CDR1 MNHEY and CDR2 SMNVEV (reference sequence). CDR3 DNA: TGTGCCAGCAGTCTGATAAGGGGGACCGGGGAGCTGTTTTTT. Protein sequence: CASSLIRGTGELFF.

The chain couples TRBV11-2 to TRBJ2-1; TRBD1 is a possible D gene (5 bases). The CDR3 consists of 14 residues. Trimming took off 5 bases at V and 15 bases at J, with 23 bases between the two ends. Germline lookup yields CDR1 SGHAT and CDR2 FQNNGV. CDR3 DNA sequence: TGTGCCAGCAGCGCAGTAGGGGAATCTTCGTCCCGGTTCTTC. This gives the protein CASSAVGESSSRFF.

V gene TRBV5-1 combines with J gene TRBJ2-1; 7 bases are a match to TRBD1. CDR1 is SGHRS and CDR2 is YFSETQ in the germline V gene. Trimming removed 4 bases from V and 8 bases from J; junction bases left unmatched: 9. The CDR3 length is 14 residues. CDR3 sequence reads: CASSTGAPTYEQFF. CDR3 sequence (DNA): TGCGCCAGCAGCACAGGGGCCCCTACGTATGAGCAGTTCTTC. The full variable domain, with the rest looked up from reference TRBV5-1 and TRBJ2-1, is KAGVTQTPRYLIKTRGQQVTLSCSPISGHRSVSWYQQTPGQGLQFLFEYFSETQRNKGNFPGRFSGRQFSNSRSEMNVSTLELGDSALYLCASSTGAPTYEQFFGPGTRLTVL.

This rearrangement joins TRBV14 to TRBJ2-3; 12 bases agree with TRBD2. Germline CDR1 SGHDN, CDR2 FVKESK. The CDR3 runs 18 residues. J gave up 3 bases and V 0 bases, and 7 bases lay outside the gene matches. The CDR3 region has the DNA TGTGCCAGCAGCCAAGATGGGAGACTAGCGGGAGTGACAGATACGCAGTATTTT. Translation gives CASSQDGRLAGVTDTQYF.

The table lists this clone with a count of one. The V gene is TRBV9, the J gene TRBJ2-1; 13 bases agree with TRBD2. V was clipped by 0 bases and J by 7 bases; unmatched bases: 10. The CDR3 has 18 residues. Germline V gene sequence: CDR1 SGDLS, CDR2 YYNGEE. For the CDR3, the DNA is TGTGCCAGCAGCGTAGACTTACGGACTAGCGGGAGTGAGAATGAGCAGTTCTTC. Amino acid sequence: CASSVDLRTSGSENEQFF.

The rearrangement uses TRBV18 and TRBJ1-4, with TRBD1 identical over 9 bases. CDR1 is KGHSH and CDR2 is LQKENI in the germline V gene. This CDR3 has 15 amino acids. The ends lost 1 base at V and 7 bases at J; junction bases unmatched: 4. The CDR3 region has the DNA TGTGCCAGCTCACCACGACAGGGGGAACGTGAAAAACTGTTTTTT. Amino acid sequence: CASSPRQGEREKLFF. The full variable domain, with the rest looked up from reference TRBV18 and TRBJ1-4, is NAGVMQNPRHLVRRRGQEARLRCSPMKGHSHVYWYRQLPEEGLKFMVYLQKENIIDESGMPKERFSAEFPKEGPSILRIQQVVRGDSAAYFCASSPRQGEREKLFFGSGTQLSVL.

The count of this clone is one. The chain has TRBV5-6 and TRBJ2-5; the D is unclear. Germline CDR1 reads SGHDT; CDR2 reads YYEEEE. The CDR3 runs 16 residues. The V end lost 2 bases, the J end lost 7 bases, and 21 bases lay between the germline ends. The CDR3 sequence is CASSLNSPAPQRTQYF. CDR3 nucleotides: TGTGCCAGCAGCTTAAATAGTCCCGCACCGCAAAGGACCCAGTACTTC.

This clone was picked up a small number of times. The chain joins TRBV5-1 to TRBJ1-1, with D uncertain. V shed 4 bases and J shed 1 base, with 8 bases lying between them. This CDR3 contains 13 residues. From germline, CDR1 is SGHRS and CDR2 YFSETQ. CDR3 sequence reads: CASSATPNTEAFF. DNA for the CDR3: TGCGCCAGCAGCGCTACTCCGAACACTGAAGCTTTCTTT. Based on the CDR3 plus reference TRBV5-1 and TRBJ1-1, the full variable domain is KAGVTQTPRYLIKTRGQQVTLSCSPISGHRSVSWYQQTPGQGLQFLFEYFSETQRNKGNFPGRFSGRQFSNSRSEMNVSTLELGDSALYLCASSATPNTEAFFGQGTRLTVV.

The chain couples TRBV10-3 to TRBJ1-3; D gene ambiguous. The CDR3 loop spans 15 amino acids. Between the trimmed V and J ends, which lost 7 bases and 1 base, there was a span of 14 bases. Germline V gives CDR1 ENHRY, CDR2 SYGVKD. The CDR3 loop reads CAITPQGGSGNTIYF. CDR3 sequence (DNA): TGTGCCATCACCCCCCAAGGCGGGTCTGGAAACACCATATATTTT.

J is TRBJ2-5 and V is TRBV9; TRBD2 might be the D (6 bases). Germline assignment: CDR1 SGDLS and CDR2 YYNGEE. Trimming shortened V by 0 bases and J by 1 base, and 13 bases separated the two germline ends. The CDR3 sequence is 16 residues long. CDR3 nucleotides: TGTGCCAGCAGCGTAGATGGTAGCGGAGCCCAAGAGACCCAGTACTTC. It is translated as CASSVDGSGAQETQYF.

The chain is built from TRBV5-1 and TRBJ1-5, with D unresolved. CDR1 is SGHRS and CDR2 is YFSETQ in the germline V gene. Trimming took off 2 bases at V and 2 bases at J, with 8 bases between the two ends. CDR3 length: 14 amino acids. CDR3 amino acids: CASSFNGGNQPQHF. CDR3 DNA sequence: TGCGCCAGCAGCTTTAACGGGGGCAATCAGCCCCAGCATTTT.

In DNA form, the CDR3 reads TGTGCCTGGTACGACAGGGTCAGTACAGATACGCAGTATTTT. It is translated as CAWYDRVSTDTQYF. The chain has TRBV30 and TRBJ2-3, with 7 bases fitting TRBD1. Trimming cost V 5 bases and J 3 bases; bases outside gene matches: 8. This CDR3 contains 14 residues. CDR1 is GTSNPN, CDR2 SVGIG, per germline (reference sequence).

The chain combines TRBV2 with TRBJ2-2, with 7 bases lining up with TRBD2. The CDR3 runs to 14 residues. V gave up 7 bases and J gave up 4 bases; unmatched junction bases: 6. Germline V gene lookup returns CDR1 SNHLY and CDR2 FYNNEI. The CDR3 DNA reads TGTGCCAGCAAGCAGCGGGATCGCACCGGGGAGCTGTTTTTT. Translated: CASKQRDRTGELFF.

The chain is built from TRBV14 and TRBJ2-1, with D maybe TRBD2 (5 bases). V was pared by 0 bases and J by 3 bases, with 9 bases between. This CDR3 has 15 amino acids. Germline loops: CDR1 SGHDN, CDR2 FVKESK. CDR3 sequence: CASSQDSAVYNEQFF. The CDR3 nucleotides read TGTGCCAGCAGCCAAGATAGCGCTGTCTACAATGAGCAGTTCTTC.

The chain joins TRBV30 to TRBJ2-3, with 11 bases fitting TRBD2. Germline V lookup: CDR1 GTSNPN, CDR2 SVGIG (reference sequence). Trimming removed 3 bases from V and 4 bases from J; junction bases left unmatched: 3. CDR3 length: 14 amino acids. CDR3 in amino acids: CAWRPGLAADTQYF. The DNA of the CDR3 is TGTGCCTGGAGACCGGGACTAGCGGCAGATACGCAGTATTTT. Full variable domain (rest looked up from reference TRBV30 and TRBJ2-3): SQTIHQWPATLVQPVGSPLSLECTVEGTSNPNLYWYRQAAGRGLQLLFYSVGIGQISSEVPQNLSASRPQDRQFILSSKKLLLSDSGFYLCAWRPGLAADTQYFGPGTRLTVL.

This clone was observed a handful of times. The rearrangement links TRBV6-6 to TRBJ1-1; 12 bases fit TRBD1. Germline CDR1 reads MNHNY; CDR2 reads SVGAGI (reference sequence). The CDR3 sequence is 16 residues long. The ends lost 11 bases at V and 4 bases at J; junction bases unmatched: 14. The CDR3 nucleotides read TGTGCCTCGGAACGGGGACAGGGGGCGGGTAGCACTGAAGCTTTCTTT. Its translation is CASERGQGAGSTEAFF.

V gene TRBV5-1 combines with J gene TRBJ2-1; 9 bases map to TRBD1. The V and J ends lost 3 bases and 11 bases, in that order; junction bases with no gene match: 12. CDR1 is SGHRS and CDR2 is YFSETQ in the germline V gene. CDR3 length: 15 amino acids. Here the CDR3 DNA reads TGCGCCAGCAGCTCCCAACCGGGACAGGGACGAAAGCAGTTCTTC. This translates into CASSSQPGQGRKQFF.

The chain recombines TRBV30 with TRBJ2-3; D may be TRBD2 (6 bases). CDR3 length equals 17 residues. The V end lost 0 bases, the J end lost 1 base, and 17 bases lay between the germline ends. CDR1 and CDR2 from the germline V gene are GTSNPN and SVGIG (reference sequence). In DNA, the CDR3 is TGTGCCTGGAGTGTAGGGGTCCAGCGGAGGGGCACAGATACGCAGTATTTT. This translates into CAWSVGVQRRGTDTQYF.

The rearrangement uses TRBV6-5 and TRBJ2-7; D uncertain. The V gene's germline CDR1 is MNHEY and CDR2 SVGAGI. The ends were cut back, 2 bases at V and 3 bases at J, with 11 bases in the middle. CDR3 length: 14 residues. The CDR3 bases are TGTGCCAGCAGTTACAGTAAACAGTACTACGAGCAGTACTTC. Translation: CASSYSKQYYEQYF.

CDR3 sequence: CASSYRGAPTGELFF. CDR3 DNA: TGTGCCAGCAGTTACCGGGGAGCACCCACCGGGGAGCTGTTTTTT. The V call is TRBV6-5, the J call TRBJ2-2, with D possibly being TRBD2 (5 bases). The CDR3 totals 15 residues. Per germline, CDR1 MNHEY and CDR2 SVGAGI. Deletions cut 2 bases from V and 4 bases from J, with 11 bases between.